This record covers a single TCR beta chain. V was trimmed by 1 base and J by 1 base, leaving 10 bases between them. The germline V gene encodes CDR1 SGHAT and CDR2 FQNNGV. This CDR3 is built from 16 residues. This sample is part of a study of T cell changes during pregnancy in multiple sclerosis. Clones were sequenced by immunoSEQ multiplex PCR, and TCRdb holds only the in-frame ones, with some missing. The sample has approximately 34,000 clones; about nine tenths are singletons. The input for sequencing was CD8+ T cells from peripheral blood mononuclear cells, taken in the first trimester of pregnancy. This TCR was recovered from a female donor with multiple sclerosis, enrolled in a pregnancy study. This chain connects TRBV11-2 to TRBJ2-2; D is perhaps TRBD2 (6 bases). The DNA of the CDR3 is TGTGCCAGCAGCTTAGCGGGGCGGGGGAACACCGGGGAGCTGTTTTTT. Translated: CASSLAGRGNTGELFF.